What follows describes a single T cell receptor beta chain. The sample originates from a study of cytomegalovirus exposure and HLA in healthy donors. Per germline, CDR1 SGHRS and CDR2 YFSETQ. The CDR3 has 12 residues. V shed 4 bases, J shed 6 bases, and the junction held 4 bases outside the gene matches. Healthy people donating bone marrow made up the donors. PCR amplification relied on 60 Vbeta primers (plus 13 Jbeta primers). The data were produced by immunoSEQ multiplex PCR, yet TCRdb's version contains in-frame clones alone and is incomplete. Listed are more than 110,000 clones; 2% to 3% falls within the top ten.

The material sequenced was PBMCs. The source of this sequence is a man in his forties or fifties in good health and CMV-seronegative. This chain joins TRBV5-1 and TRBJ2-7; 7 bases map to TRBD1. CDR3 protein: CASSPTGSEQYF. The CDR3 DNA follows: TGCGCCAGCAGCCCGACAGGGTCCGAGCAGTACTTC.